Shown below are 25 T cell receptor beta chains from a single sample sequenced in a study of post-analysis software for immune sequencing data. The study, taken as a whole, reports: There were five TRBV segments more frequent in patients than controls, and TRBV5-6, TRBV5-1 and TRBV20-1 were among them.

Their target antigens are unknown. Carried by the TCR beta cDNA libraries were unique molecular identifiers. Each CDR3 protein gets one entry after TCRdb re-called the PCR reads with MiXCR. The sample consists of about 800,000 distinct CDR3 sequences, 25% to 30% of them appearing once. The sample taken for sequencing was blood. These receptors all come from a girl aged 5-17 years with multiple sclerosis.

V gene TRBV18 combines with J gene TRBJ2-7, with D possibly matching TRBD1 (5 bases). Germline assignment: CDR1 KGHSH and CDR2 LQKENI. V was clipped by 3 bases and J by 3 bases, with 15 bases between them. The CDR3 is 15 amino acids. DNA for the CDR3: TGTGCCAGCTCACCTCAGGGATCGGCAGGCTACGAGCAGTACTTC. Translation gives CASSPQGSAGYEQYF.

The chain is built from TRBV21-1 and TRBJ1-1. TRBV21-1 is labeled a pseudogene. This CDR3 comprises 14 residues. The CDR3 loop reads CASSRVQQNTEAFF. The DNA for the CDR3 is TGTGCCAGCAGCAGGGTACAGCAGAACACTGAAGCTTTCTTT.

Here the CDR3 reads CASSSREDGQRKNIQYF. In nucleotides, the CDR3 is TGTGCCAGCAGTTCCCGGGAGGACGGACAGCGAAAAAACATTCAGTACTTC. The chain is built from TRBV27 and TRBJ2-4, with D perhaps TRBD2 (7 bases). The CDR3 consists of 17 residues. Germline CDR1 MNHEY, CDR2 SMNVEV (reference sequence). The V end was cut by 4 bases, the J end by 4 bases, with 20 bases between.

This clonotype was seen more than once but under ten times. The V and J genes are TRBV21-1 and TRBJ2-7; the table assigns TRBD1, which was not confirmed against the DNA. TRBV21-1 is shown as a pseudogene. This CDR3 has 16 amino acids. CDR3 sequence: CASSPPGRDRGYEQYF. In DNA, the CDR3 is TGTGCCAGCAGCCCCCCGGGGAGAGACAGGGGTTACGAGCAGTACTTC.

This clonotype was counted a few times. The chain joins TRBV4-3 to TRBJ2-7, with 11 bases lining up with TRBD1. There are 16 residues in the CDR3. Germline V gene lookup returns CDR1 LGHNA and CDR2 YSLEER. With V trimmed by 1 base and J by 3 bases, 5 bases remained unmatched. The CDR3 nucleotides read TGCGCCAGCAGCCAAGGGTCGGGGACAGGGGGCTACGAGCAGTACTTC. Its translation is CASSQGSGTGGYEQYF.

The chain carries TRBV4-1 and TRBJ1-1; D not resolved. Germline CDR1 MGHRA, CDR2 YSYEKL. Trimming shortened V by 4 bases and J by 2 bases, and 17 bases separated the two germline ends. The CDR3 is 16 amino acids. For the CDR3, the DNA is TGCGCCAGCAGCCCCCAGGAATACCCCCGTAACACTGAAGCTTTCTTT. Its protein product is CASSPQEYPRNTEAFF.

In this sample, this clonotype turned up once. V usage is TRBV5-1 and J usage is TRBJ1-2; D is undetermined. Trimming removed 1 base at V and 2 bases at J, with 15 bases between. This CDR3 spans 16 amino acids. Germline CDR1 is SGHRS and CDR2 is YFSETQ. CDR3 sequence: CASSLRGSAPNYGYTF. The CDR3 bases are TGCGCCAGCAGCTTGAGAGGTTCAGCACCCAACTATGGCTACACCTTC. The entire variable domain, with the rest obtained from reference TRBV5-1 and TRBJ1-2, is as follows: KAGVTQTPRYLIKTRGQQVTLSCSPISGHRSVSWYQQTPGQGLQFLFEYFSETQRNKGNFPGRFSGRQFSNSRSEMNVSTLELGDSALYLCASSLRGSAPNYGYTFGSGTRLTVV.

The chain joins TRBV29-1 to TRBJ1-5; 10 bases align to TRBD1. There are 14 residues in the CDR3. Germline loops: CDR1 SQVTM, CDR2 ANQGSEA. Trimming took 8 bases from V and 6 from J; bases not matched to a gene: 10. The CDR3 DNA reads TGCAGCACCCGGGACAGGGGATTCGGTCAGCCCCAGCATTTT. This gives the protein CSTRDRGFGQPQHF.

V usage is TRBV20-1 and J usage is TRBJ2-7; no reliable D call. The DNA end favors TRBJ2-5, so the J call may be wrong. The V gene's germline CDR1 is DFQATT and CDR2 SNEGSKA (reference sequence). CDR3 size: 17 residues. The CDR3 region has the DNA TGCAGTGCTAGAGATCGGTTCCGGGTAACTTATCAAGAGACCCAGTACTTC. Its protein product is CSARDRFRVTYQETQYF.

The chain has TRBV5-1 and TRBJ1-2; TRBD1 aligns across 7 bases. CDR1 and CDR2 from the germline V gene are SGHRS and YFSETQ. Trimming took 0 bases from V and 4 from J; bases not matched to a gene: 9. The CDR3 extends over 16 amino acids. The CDR3 DNA reads as TGCGCCAGCAGCTTGGCGAGACAGGGCTCGGGCTATGGCTACACCTTC. Protein: CASSLARQGSGYGYTF.

The genes are TRBV7-2 and TRBJ2-3; TRBD2 is a possible D gene (5 bases). The germline V and J ends were trimmed by 6 bases and 0 bases, with 16 bases remaining between them. The CDR3 sequence is 16 residues long. Germline lookup yields CDR1 SGHTA and CDR2 FQGNSA. Here the CDR3 DNA reads TGTGCCAGCAGACCTGGACGGGGTCGAAGCACAGATACGCAGTATTTT. It encodes CASRPGRGRSTDTQYF.

The rearrangement uses TRBV7-2 and TRBJ1-3; 7 bases fit TRBD1. The trim removed 6 bases at V and 2 bases at J, leaving 7 bases unmatched. CDR3 length equals 15 residues. Germline V CDR1 and CDR2: SGHTA, FQGNSA. The CDR3 loop is CASSFPGTAGNTIYF. The CDR3 DNA sequence: TGTGCCAGCAGTTTTCCCGGGACAGCTGGAAACACCATATATTTT. The full variable domain, its missing parts supplied by reference TRBV7-2 and TRBJ1-3, is GAGVSQSPSNKVTEKGKDVELRCDPISGHTALYWYRQSLGQGLEFLIYFQGNSAPDKSGLPSDRFSAERTGGSVSTLTIQRTQQEDSAVYLCASSFPGTAGNTIYFGEGSWLTVV.

J is TRBJ1-5 and V is TRBV20-1; 8 nucleotides align to TRBD1. Germline V gene lookup returns CDR1 DFQATT and CDR2 SNEGSKA (reference sequence). Losses at the gene ends were 5 bases for V and 5 bases for J; bases not matched to a gene: 8. CDR3 length equals 14 residues. The CDR3 DNA reads as TGCAGTGCTTCCACAGGGGGACGGCATCAGCCCCAGCATTTT. Protein product: CSASTGGRHQPQHF.

The rearrangement uses TRBV7-9 and TRBJ2-5; D tentatively fits TRBD1 or TRBD2 (5 bases each). The CDR3 is made up of 14 amino acids. The V gene lost 4 bases and the J gene lost 1 base, with 10 bases spanning the gap. CDR1 and CDR2 (germline): SEHNR, FQNEAQ (reference sequence). The CDR3 DNA reads TGTGCCAGCAGCTGGGACGGAACCCAAGAGACCCAGTACTTC. It translates to CASSWDGTQETQYF.

The chain carries TRBV5-1 and TRBJ1-4; D gene uncertain. This CDR3 comprises 14 residues. V was clipped by 3 bases and J by 3 bases, with 9 bases between them. Germline-derived CDR1 and CDR2 are SGHRS and YFSETQ. For the CDR3, the DNA is TGCGCCAGCAGCTCCGGGCAGTCTAATGAAAAACTGTTTTTT. This codes for CASSSGQSNEKLFF. The full variable domain, with the rest looked up from reference TRBV5-1 and TRBJ1-4, is KAGVTQTPRYLIKTRGQQVTLSCSPISGHRSVSWYQQTPGQGLQFLFEYFSETQRNKGNFPGRFSGRQFSNSRSEMNVSTLELGDSALYLCASSSGQSNEKLFFGSGTQLSVL.

This chain links TRBV16 with TRBJ2-7, with a possible D match to TRBD2 (5 bases). Germline CDR1 and CDR2: KGHSY and FQNENV. This CDR3 contains 12 residues. With 2 bases removed from V and 5 bases from J, the gap between germline ends came to 7 bases. The CDR3 reads CASSQVSDEQYF. CDR3 in DNA: TGTGCCAGCAGCCAAGTTAGCGACGAGCAGTACTTC.

The genes are TRBV5-1 and TRBJ2-5, with D tentatively TRBD2 (6 bases). CDR3 size: 15 residues. Germline V gene data show CDR1 as SGHRS and CDR2 as YFSETQ. V was shortened by 0 bases and J by 11 bases, with 20 bases between the two germline ends. DNA of the CDR3: TGCGCCAGCAGCTTGGGTTTGGGGGAGGACAATGAGCAGTACTTC. Amino acids: CASSLGLGEDNEQYF.

The gene calls are TRBV11-2 and TRBJ2-5; the D gene is possibly TRBD2 (5 bases). V lost 2 bases and J lost 4, with 14 bases in between. Germline CDR1 is SGHAT and CDR2 is FQNNGV. The CDR3 runs to 15 residues. This CDR3 reads CASSLLLRGRETQYF. The CDR3 bases are TGTGCCAGCAGCTTACTACTCCGGGGAAGAGAGACCCAGTACTTC.

The V call is TRBV7-6, the J call TRBJ2-3; 7 nucleotides align to TRBD1. The germline V gene encodes CDR1 SGHVS and CDR2 FNYEAQ. The CDR3 consists of 15 residues. V lost 7 bases and J lost 0; bases outside the gene matches: 7. As DNA, the CDR3 is TGTGCCAGCACCTGGACAGGTTCCAGCACAGATACGCAGTATTTT. Encoded protein: CASTWTGSSTDTQYF. The full variable domain, in which reference TRBV7-6 and TRBJ2-3 provide the parts outside the CDR3, is GAGVSQSPRYKVTKRGQDVALRCDPISGHVSLYWYRQALGQGPEFLTYFNYEAQQDKSGLPNDRFSAERPEGSISTLTIQRTEQRDSAMYRCASTWTGSSTDTQYFGPGTRLTVL.

The CDR3 spells CASSQASTGVNYGYTF. The CDR3 region has the DNA TGTGCCAGCAGCCAAGCCTCGACAGGGGTTAACTATGGCTACACCTTC. V is TRBV4-2 and J is TRBJ1-2; 8 bases are shared with TRBD1. Trimming at V came to 1 base and at J to 1 base, leaving 5 bases not matched to a gene. CDR1 is LGHNA and CDR2 is YNFKEQ in the germline V gene. The CDR3 consists of 16 residues.

The CDR3 DNA sequence: TGTGCCGGGTTCCACCGGGGGGAGGCCTATGGCTACACCTTC. Its protein product is CAGFHRGEAYGYTF. This rearrangement joins TRBV2 to TRBJ1-2, with D possibly TRBD1 on 5 matching bases. Per germline, CDR1 SNHLY and CDR2 FYNNEI. The CDR3 has 14 amino acids. Between the trimmed V and J ends, which lost 11 bases and 4 bases, there was a span of 20 bases. Combining the CDR3 with reference TRBV2 and TRBJ1-2 gives the whole variable domain EPEVTQTPSHQVTQMGQEVILRCVPISNHLYFYWYRQILGQKVEFLVSFYNNEISEKSEIFDDQFSVERPDGSNFTLKIRSTKLEDSAMYFCAGFHRGEAYGYTFGSGTRLTVV.

This clonotype was counted between two and nine times. This chain connects TRBV4-3 to TRBJ2-1; maybe TRBD2 (5 bases). The V gene lost 1 base and the J gene lost 8 bases, with 18 bases spanning the gap. The germline V gene has CDR1 LGHNA and CDR2 YSLEER. The CDR3 spans 16 residues. The CDR3 region is CASSQAPAAEGYEQFF. CDR3 in DNA: TGCGCCAGCAGCCAAGCCCCGGCCGCCGAGGGTTATGAGCAGTTCTTC.

The J gene is TRBJ2-1, the V gene TRBV28; D may be TRBD2 (5 bases). Germline values: CDR1 MDHEN, CDR2 SYDVKM. V shed 5 bases and J shed 5 bases, with 19 bases lying between them. The CDR3 extends over 16 amino acids. CDR3 amino acids: CASSPNRDRNHNEQFF. In nucleotides, the CDR3 is TGTGCCAGCAGTCCTAACCGGGATCGGAACCACAATGAGCAGTTCTTC.

The rearrangement joins TRBV5-1 to TRBJ1-1; TRBD1 agrees at 8 bases. The CDR3 sequence is 16 residues long. CDR1 is SGHRS, CDR2 YFSETQ, per germline. Trimming cost V 1 base and J 6 bases; bases outside gene matches: 11. DNA for the CDR3: TGCGCCAGCAGCTTGATCGACAGGGGCCGAAGTGCTGAAGCTTTCTTT. It is translated as CASSLIDRGRSAEAFF.

V usage is TRBV6-6 and J usage is TRBJ2-1; D perhaps matches TRBD2 (6 bases). The CDR3 runs 14 residues. Trimming pared 7 bases from V and 2 bases from J, leaving 12 bases between. Germline CDR1 and CDR2: MNHNY and SVGAGI (reference sequence). CDR3 amino acids: CASINPGAYNEQFF. CDR3 nucleotide sequence: TGTGCCAGCATCAATCCGGGGGCCTACAATGAGCAGTTCTTC.